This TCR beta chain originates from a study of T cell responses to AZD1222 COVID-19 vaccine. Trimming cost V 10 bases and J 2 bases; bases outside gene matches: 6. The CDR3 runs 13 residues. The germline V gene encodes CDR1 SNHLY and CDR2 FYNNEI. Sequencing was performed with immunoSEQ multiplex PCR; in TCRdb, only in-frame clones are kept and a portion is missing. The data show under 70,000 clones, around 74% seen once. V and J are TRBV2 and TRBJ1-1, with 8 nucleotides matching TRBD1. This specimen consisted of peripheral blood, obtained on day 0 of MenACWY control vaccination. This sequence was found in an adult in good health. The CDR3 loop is CATPTGGNTEAFF. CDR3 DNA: TGTGCCACCCCAACAGGGGGTAACACTGAAGCTTTCTTT.